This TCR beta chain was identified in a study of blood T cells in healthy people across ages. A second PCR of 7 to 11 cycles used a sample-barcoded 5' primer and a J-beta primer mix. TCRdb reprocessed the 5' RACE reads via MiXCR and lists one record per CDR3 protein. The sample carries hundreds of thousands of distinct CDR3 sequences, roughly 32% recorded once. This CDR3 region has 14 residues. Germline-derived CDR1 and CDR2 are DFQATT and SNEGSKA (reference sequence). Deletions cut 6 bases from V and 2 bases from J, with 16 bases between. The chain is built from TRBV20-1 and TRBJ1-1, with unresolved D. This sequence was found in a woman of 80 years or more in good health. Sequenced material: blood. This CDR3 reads CSALGPILNTEAFF. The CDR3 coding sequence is TGCAGTGCCCTAGGGCCGATACTAAACACTGAAGCTTTCTTT.